One sample yielded the 3 T cell receptor beta chains listed below, sequenced in a study of blood T cell repertoires in COVID-19. TCRdb keeps only in-frame clones here, not all; method: immunoSEQ multiplex PCR. Among hundreds of thousands of clones listed, around 86% were seen once. The specimen sequenced was PBMCs or T cells enriched from blood (not recorded which). The receptors derive from a man aged 25-45 years who had recovered from COVID-19.

The CDR3 sequence is CASRPGTSDYEQYF. CDR3 in DNA: TGTGCCAGCAGGCCCGGGACTAGCGATTACGAGCAGTACTTC. The chain uses TRBV7-9 and TRBJ2-7; 10 positions agree with TRBD2. Germline V gene sequence: CDR1 SEHNR, CDR2 FQNEAQ (reference sequence). Germline trimming cut 6 bases from V and 4 bases from J; bases unmatched to any gene: 6. CDR3 length: 14 residues.

This chain links TRBV4-1 with TRBJ2-7; D is perhaps TRBD1 (5 bases). The CDR3 has 14 residues. The germline gives CDR1 MGHRA, CDR2 YSYEKL. The V end lost 1 base, the J end lost 6 bases, and 13 bases lay between the germline ends. The CDR3 coding sequence is TGCGCCAGCAGCCAAGGGGGCCTGGGGTTCGAGCAGTACTTC. It encodes CASSQGGLGFEQYF.

This sequence joins TRBV5-1 and TRBJ2-7; tentatively, D is TRBD2 (6 bases). The V end lost 0 bases, the J end lost 3 bases, and 13 bases lay between the germline ends. Germline-derived CDR1 and CDR2 are SGHRS and YFSETQ. The CDR3 is 15 residues long. CDR3 amino acids: CASSLGEVKGYEQYF. The CDR3 DNA reads as TGCGCCAGCAGCTTGGGGGAGGTGAAGGGCTACGAGCAGTACTTC. Based on the CDR3 plus reference TRBV5-1 and TRBJ2-7, the full variable domain is KAGVTQTPRYLIKTRGQQVTLSCSPISGHRSVSWYQQTPGQGLQFLFEYFSETQRNKGNFPGRFSGRQFSNSRSEMNVSTLELGDSALYLCASSLGEVKGYEQYFGPGTRLTVT.